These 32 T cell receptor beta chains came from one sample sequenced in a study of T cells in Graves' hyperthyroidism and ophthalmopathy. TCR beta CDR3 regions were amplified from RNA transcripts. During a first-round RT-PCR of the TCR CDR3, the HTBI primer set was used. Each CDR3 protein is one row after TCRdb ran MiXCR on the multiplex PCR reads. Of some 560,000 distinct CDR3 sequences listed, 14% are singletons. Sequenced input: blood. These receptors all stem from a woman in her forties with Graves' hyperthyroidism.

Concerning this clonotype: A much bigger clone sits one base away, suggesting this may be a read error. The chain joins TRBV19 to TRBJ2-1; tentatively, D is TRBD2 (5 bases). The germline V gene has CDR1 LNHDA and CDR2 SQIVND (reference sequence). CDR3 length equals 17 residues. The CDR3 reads CASTKRGLAAGNNKQFF. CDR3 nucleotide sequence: TGTGCCAGTACCAAGCGCGGGCTAGCCGCGGGTAACAATAAGCAGTTCTTC.

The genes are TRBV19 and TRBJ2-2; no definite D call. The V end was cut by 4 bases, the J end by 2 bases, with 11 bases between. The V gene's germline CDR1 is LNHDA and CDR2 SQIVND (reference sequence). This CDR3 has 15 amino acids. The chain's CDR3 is CASSSPGRNTGELFF. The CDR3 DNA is TGTGCCAGTAGTAGTCCAGGACGTAACACCGGGGAGCTGTTTTTT.

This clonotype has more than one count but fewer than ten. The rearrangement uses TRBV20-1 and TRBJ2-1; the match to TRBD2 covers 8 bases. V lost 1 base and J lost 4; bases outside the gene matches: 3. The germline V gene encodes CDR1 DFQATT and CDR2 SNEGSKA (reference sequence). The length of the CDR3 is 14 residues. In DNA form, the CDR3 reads TGCAGTGCTAGAGTAGGGACTAGATACAATGAGCAGTTCTTC. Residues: CSARVGTRYNEQFF.

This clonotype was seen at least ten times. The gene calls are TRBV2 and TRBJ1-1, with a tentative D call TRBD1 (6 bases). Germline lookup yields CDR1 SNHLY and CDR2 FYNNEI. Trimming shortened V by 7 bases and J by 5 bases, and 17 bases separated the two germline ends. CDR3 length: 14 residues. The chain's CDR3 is CASNLRGAETEAFF. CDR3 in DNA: TGTGCCAGCAACCTCAGGGGCGCCGAGACTGAAGCTTTCTTT.

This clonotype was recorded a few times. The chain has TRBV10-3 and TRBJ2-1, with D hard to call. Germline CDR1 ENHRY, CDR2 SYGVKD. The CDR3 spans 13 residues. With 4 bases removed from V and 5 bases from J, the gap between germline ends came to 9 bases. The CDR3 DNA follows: TGTGCCATCAGTGTATTAGGGAACAATGAGCAGTTCTTC. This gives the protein CAISVLGNNEQFF.

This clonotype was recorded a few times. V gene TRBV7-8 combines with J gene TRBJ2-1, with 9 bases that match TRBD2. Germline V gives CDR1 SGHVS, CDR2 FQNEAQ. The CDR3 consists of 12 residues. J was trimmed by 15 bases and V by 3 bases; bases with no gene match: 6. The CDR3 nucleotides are TGTGCCAGCAGCTTGACTAGCGGAGAACCGTTCTTC. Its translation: CASSLTSGEPFF.

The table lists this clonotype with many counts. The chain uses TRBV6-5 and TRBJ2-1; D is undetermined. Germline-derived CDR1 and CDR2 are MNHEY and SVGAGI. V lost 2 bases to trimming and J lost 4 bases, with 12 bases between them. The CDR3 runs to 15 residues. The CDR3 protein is CASSYGRVQYNEQFF. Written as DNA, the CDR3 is TGTGCCAGCAGTTACGGTCGGGTACAGTACAATGAGCAGTTCTTC.

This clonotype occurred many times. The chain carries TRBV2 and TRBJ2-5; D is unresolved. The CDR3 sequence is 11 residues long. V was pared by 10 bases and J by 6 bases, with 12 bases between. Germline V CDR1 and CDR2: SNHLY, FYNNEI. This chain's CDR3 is CATSQEKTQYF. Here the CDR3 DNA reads TGTGCCACCTCTCAAGAAAAGACCCAGTACTTC.

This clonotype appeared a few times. CDR3 sequence: CASSLNSGTAYGYTF. Written as DNA, the CDR3 is TGCGCCAGCAGCTTGAACTCCGGGACAGCCTATGGCTACACCTTC. The chain uses TRBV5-1 and TRBJ1-2; TRBD1 agrees at 7 bases. The J segment lost 4 bases and the V segment lost 1 base, leaving 7 bases of the junction unmatched. CDR1 SGHRS and CDR2 YFSETQ come from the germline V gene. This CDR3 comprises 15 residues. Together with reference TRBV5-1 and TRBJ1-2, the CDR3 gives the full variable domain: KAGVTQTPRYLIKTRGQQVTLSCSPISGHRSVSWYQQTPGQGLQFLFEYFSETQRNKGNFPGRFSGRQFSNSRSEMNVSTLELGDSALYLCASSLNSGTAYGYTFGSGTRLTVV.

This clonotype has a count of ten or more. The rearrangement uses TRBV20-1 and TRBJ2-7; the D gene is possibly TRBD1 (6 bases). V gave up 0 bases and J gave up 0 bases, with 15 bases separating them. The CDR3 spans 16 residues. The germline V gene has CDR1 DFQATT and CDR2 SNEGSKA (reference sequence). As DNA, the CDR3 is TGCAGTGCTAGAGATGTTATGCAGGGGAACTCCTACGAGCAGTACTTC. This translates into CSARDVMQGNSYEQYF.

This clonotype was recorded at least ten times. CDR3 DNA: TGTGCCAGCAGTGAAGATTGGACTAGCGGAAACAATGAGCAGTTCTTC. Its translation: CASSEDWTSGNNEQFF. This chain connects TRBV2 to TRBJ2-1, with TRBD2 matching 10 bases. V lost 1 base to trimming and J lost 5 bases; unmatched junction nucleotides: 5. CDR1 is SNHLY, CDR2 FYNNEI, per germline. The CDR3 has 16 residues.

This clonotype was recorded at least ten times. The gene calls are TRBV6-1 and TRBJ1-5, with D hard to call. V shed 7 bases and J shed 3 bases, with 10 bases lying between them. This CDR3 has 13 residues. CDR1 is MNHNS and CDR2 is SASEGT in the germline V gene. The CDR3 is CASTANLNQPQHF. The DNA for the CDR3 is TGTGCCAGCACTGCCAACCTCAATCAGCCCCAGCATTTT.

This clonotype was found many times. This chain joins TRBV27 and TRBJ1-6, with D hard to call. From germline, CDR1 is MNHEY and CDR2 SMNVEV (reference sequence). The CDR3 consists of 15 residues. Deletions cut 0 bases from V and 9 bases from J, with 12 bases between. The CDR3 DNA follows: TGTGCCAGCAGTTTATCTGGGGATTTGGGTTCACCCCTCCACTTT. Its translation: CASSLSGDLGSPLHF.

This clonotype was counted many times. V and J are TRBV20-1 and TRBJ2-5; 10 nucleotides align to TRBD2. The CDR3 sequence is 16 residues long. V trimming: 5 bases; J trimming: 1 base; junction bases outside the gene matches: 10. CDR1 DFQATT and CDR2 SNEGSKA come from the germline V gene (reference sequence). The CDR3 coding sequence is TGCAGTGCTCCAGGGGCTAGCGGGAGTTTCCAAGAGACCCAGTACTTC. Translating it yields CSAPGASGSFQETQYF.

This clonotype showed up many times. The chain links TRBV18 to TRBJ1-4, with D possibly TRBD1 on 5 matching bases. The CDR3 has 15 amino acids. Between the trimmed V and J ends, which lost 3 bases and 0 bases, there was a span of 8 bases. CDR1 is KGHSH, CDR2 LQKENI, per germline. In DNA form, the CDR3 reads TGTGCCAGCTCACCGGCGGGGGCAACTAATGAAAAACTGTTTTTT. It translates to CASSPAGATNEKLFF.

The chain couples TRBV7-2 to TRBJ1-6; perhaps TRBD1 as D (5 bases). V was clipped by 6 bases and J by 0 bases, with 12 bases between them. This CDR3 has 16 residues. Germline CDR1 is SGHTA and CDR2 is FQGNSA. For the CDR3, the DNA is TGTGCCAGCAGTTGGGGCCGGAGCTCCTATAATTCACCCCTCCACTTT. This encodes CASSWGRSSYNSPLHF.

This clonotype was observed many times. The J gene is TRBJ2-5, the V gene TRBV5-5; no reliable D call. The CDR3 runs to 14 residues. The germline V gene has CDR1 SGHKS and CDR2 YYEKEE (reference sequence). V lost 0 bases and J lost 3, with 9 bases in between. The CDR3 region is CASSLEPQEETQYF. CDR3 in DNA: TGTGCCAGCAGCTTGGAGCCTCAAGAAGAGACCCAGTACTTC.

CDR3 nucleotide sequence: TGTGCCAGCAGCTCTAGCGGGGGGGCCGGGGAGCTGTTTTTT. Translating gives CASSSSGGAGELFF. The gene calls are TRBV7-9 and TRBJ2-2, with 12 bases that match TRBD2. Germline values: CDR1 SEHNR, CDR2 FQNEAQ (reference sequence). Trimming at V came to 4 bases and at J to 6 bases, leaving 0 bases not matched to a gene. The CDR3 runs to 14 residues.

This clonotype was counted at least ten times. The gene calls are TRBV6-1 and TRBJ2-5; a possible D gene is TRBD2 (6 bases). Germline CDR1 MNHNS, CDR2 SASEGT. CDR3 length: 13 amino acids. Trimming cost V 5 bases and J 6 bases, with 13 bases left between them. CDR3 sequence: CASSQDYRQTQYF. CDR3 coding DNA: TGTGCCAGCAGTCAGGACTACCGACAGACCCAGTACTTC.

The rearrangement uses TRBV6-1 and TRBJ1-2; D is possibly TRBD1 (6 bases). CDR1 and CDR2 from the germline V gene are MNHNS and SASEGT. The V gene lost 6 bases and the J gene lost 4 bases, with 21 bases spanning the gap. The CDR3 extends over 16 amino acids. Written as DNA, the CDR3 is TGTGCCAGCAGCCAAGGGCTGGCAGGGGATTCCTATGGCTACACCTTC. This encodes CASSQGLAGDSYGYTF.

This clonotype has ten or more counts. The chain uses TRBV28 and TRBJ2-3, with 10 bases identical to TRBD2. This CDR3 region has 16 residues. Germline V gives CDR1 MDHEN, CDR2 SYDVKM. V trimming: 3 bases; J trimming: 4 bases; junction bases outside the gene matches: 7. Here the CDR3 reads CASSFSSGRSPDTQYF. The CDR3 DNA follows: TGTGCCAGCAGTTTCAGTAGCGGGAGGTCCCCAGATACGCAGTATTTT. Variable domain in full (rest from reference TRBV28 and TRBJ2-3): DVKVTQSSRYLVKRTGEKVFLECVQDMDHENMFWYRQDPGLGLRLIYFSYDVKMKEKGDIPEGYSVSREKKERFSLILESASTNQTSMYLCASSFSSGRSPDTQYFGPGTRLTVL.

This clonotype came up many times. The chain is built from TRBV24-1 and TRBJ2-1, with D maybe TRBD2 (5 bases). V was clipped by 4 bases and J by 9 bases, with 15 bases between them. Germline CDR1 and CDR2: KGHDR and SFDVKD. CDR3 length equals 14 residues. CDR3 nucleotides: TGTGCCACCAGTGACCCCGTGAGGGCCGCTGAGCAGTTCTTC. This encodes CATSDPVRAAEQFF.

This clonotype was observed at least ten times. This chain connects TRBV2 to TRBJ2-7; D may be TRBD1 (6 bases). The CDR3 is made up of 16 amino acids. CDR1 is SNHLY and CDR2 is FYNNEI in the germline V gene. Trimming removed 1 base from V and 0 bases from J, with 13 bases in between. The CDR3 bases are TGTGCCAGCAGTGAAGAACAGGGATACCTCTCCTACGAGCAGTACTTC. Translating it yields CASSEEQGYLSYEQYF.

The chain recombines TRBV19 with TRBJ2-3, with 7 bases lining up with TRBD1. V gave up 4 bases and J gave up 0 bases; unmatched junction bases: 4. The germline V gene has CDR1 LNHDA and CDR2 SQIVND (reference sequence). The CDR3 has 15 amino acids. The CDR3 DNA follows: TGTGCCAGTAGTAAGACAGGGATCAGCACAGATACGCAGTATTTT. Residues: CASSKTGISTDTQYF.

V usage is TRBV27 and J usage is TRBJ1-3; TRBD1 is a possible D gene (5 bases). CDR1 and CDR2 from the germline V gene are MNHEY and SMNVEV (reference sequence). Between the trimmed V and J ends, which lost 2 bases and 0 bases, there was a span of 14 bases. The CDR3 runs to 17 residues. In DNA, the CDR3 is TGTGCCAGCAGTTTAGGGGGGACTCGGTACTCTGGAAACACCATATATTTT. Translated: CASSLGGTRYSGNTIYF.

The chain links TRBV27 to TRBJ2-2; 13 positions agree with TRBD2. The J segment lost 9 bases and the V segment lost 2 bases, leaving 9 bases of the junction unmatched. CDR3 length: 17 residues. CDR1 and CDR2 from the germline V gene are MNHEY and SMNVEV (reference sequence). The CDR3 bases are TGTGCCAGCAGTTTACCCCCGGGACTAGCGGGACGCAGGGAGCTGTTTTTT. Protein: CASSLPPGLAGRRELFF.

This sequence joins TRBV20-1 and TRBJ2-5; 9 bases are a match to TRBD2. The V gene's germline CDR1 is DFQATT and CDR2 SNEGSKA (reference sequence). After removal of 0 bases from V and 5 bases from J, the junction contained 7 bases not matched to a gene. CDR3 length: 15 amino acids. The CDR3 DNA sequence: TGCAGTGCTAGAGACGGTAGCGGGAGTTTGGAGACCCAGTACTTC. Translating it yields CSARDGSGSLETQYF.

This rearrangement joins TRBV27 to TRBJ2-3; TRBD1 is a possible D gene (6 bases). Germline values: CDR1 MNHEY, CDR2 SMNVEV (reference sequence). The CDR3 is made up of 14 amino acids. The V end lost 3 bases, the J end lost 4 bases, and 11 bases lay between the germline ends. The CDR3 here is CASSFGTRPDTQYF. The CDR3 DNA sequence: TGTGCCAGCAGTTTCGGGACACGGCCAGATACGCAGTATTTT.

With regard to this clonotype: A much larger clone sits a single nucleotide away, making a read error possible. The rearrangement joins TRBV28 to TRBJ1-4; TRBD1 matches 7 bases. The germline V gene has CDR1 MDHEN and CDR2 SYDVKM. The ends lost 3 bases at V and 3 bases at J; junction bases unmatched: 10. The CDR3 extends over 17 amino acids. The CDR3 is CASSLWTGDAANEKLFF. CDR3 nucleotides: TGTGCCAGCAGTTTGTGGACAGGCGATGCAGCTAATGAAAAACTGTTTTTT.

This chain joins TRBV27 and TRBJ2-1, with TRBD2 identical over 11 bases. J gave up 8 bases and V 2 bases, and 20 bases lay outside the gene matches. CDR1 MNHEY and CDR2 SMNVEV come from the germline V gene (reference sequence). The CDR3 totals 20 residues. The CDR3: CASSLRGGLWASGRNYEQFF. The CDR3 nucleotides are TGTGCCAGCAGTTTAAGGGGGGGGCTCTGGGCTAGCGGGAGGAACTATGAGCAGTTCTTC.

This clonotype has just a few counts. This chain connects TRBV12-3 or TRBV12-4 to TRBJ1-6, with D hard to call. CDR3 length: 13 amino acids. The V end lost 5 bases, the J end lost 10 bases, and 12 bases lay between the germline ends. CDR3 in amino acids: CASSVGVLSPLHF. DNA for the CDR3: TGTGCCAGCAGTGTCGGGGTTCTCTCACCCCTCCACTTT.

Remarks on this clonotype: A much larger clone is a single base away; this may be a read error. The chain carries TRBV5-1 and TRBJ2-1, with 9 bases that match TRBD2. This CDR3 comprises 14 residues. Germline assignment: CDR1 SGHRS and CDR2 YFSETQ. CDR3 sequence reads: CASSREGFYSEQFF. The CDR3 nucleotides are TGCGCCAGCTCGCGGGAGGGCTTCTACAGTGAGCAGTTCTTC.